The 17 T cell receptor beta chains below come from one sample, sequenced in a study of blood T cells in healthy people across ages. Then a second PCR, running roughly 7 to 11 cycles, was carried out with a sample-barcoded 5' primer and a J-beta primer mix. Using its own MiXCR run on the 5' RACE reads, TCRdb lists one record per CDR3 protein. In the table there are about 1.6 million distinct CDR3 sequences, roughly 32% of which are singletons. Sequenced input: blood. These receptors originate from a woman between 25 and 40 years old in good health.

This clonotype turned up a few times. This rearrangement joins TRBV6-5 to TRBJ2-3; D gene ambiguous. The CDR3 contains 16 residues. CDR1 is MNHEY and CDR2 is SVGAGI in the germline V gene. V lost 0 bases, J lost 0 bases, and 10 bases lay in between. This chain's CDR3 is CASSYSPGFSTDTQYF. CDR3 coding DNA: TGTGCCAGCAGTTACTCACCGGGTTTTAGCACAGATACGCAGTATTTT.

The V call is TRBV2, the J call TRBJ2-3, with D possibly matching TRBD2 (5 bases). Looked up from germline, CDR1 is SNHLY and CDR2 is FYNNEI. Trimming removed 8 bases from V and 6 bases from J, with 12 bases in between. There are 12 residues in the CDR3. The CDR3 loop reads CASLGRADTQYF. The CDR3, as DNA: TGTGCCAGCCTTGGGCGGGCGGATACGCAGTATTTT.

The chain employs TRBV30 and TRBJ2-5; D call uncertain. Deletions cut 4 bases from V and 5 bases from J, with 17 bases between. The CDR3 loop spans 14 amino acids. CDR1 and CDR2 (germline): GTSNPN, SVGIG (reference sequence). Here the CDR3 reads CAWNQDRLAETQYF. As DNA, the CDR3 is TGTGCCTGGAACCAGGACCGTTTGGCTGAGACCCAGTACTTC.

The rearrangement links TRBV10-2 to TRBJ2-2; D remains ambiguous. The CDR3 loop spans 15 amino acids. V was trimmed by 0 bases and J by 5 bases, leaving 10 bases between them. The V gene's germline CDR1 is WSHSY and CDR2 SAAADI. The CDR3 loop is CASSESRHGTGELFF. In nucleotides, the CDR3 is TGCGCCAGCAGTGAGTCGAGGCACGGGACCGGGGAGCTGTTTTTT.

The chain combines TRBV7-8 with TRBJ2-7; maybe TRBD1 (5 bases). The V and J ends lost 9 bases and 3 bases respectively, with 12 bases between them. CDR1 SGHVS and CDR2 FQNEAQ come from the germline V gene. The CDR3 is 12 residues long. The CDR3 bases are TGTGCCAGTGGGGCAGGGAACTACGAGCAGTACTTC. Its translation: CASGAGNYEQYF.

This clonotype was recorded many times. The DNA of the CDR3 is TGTGCCAGCAGTAACGGGTATCAAGAGACCCAGTACTTC. It yields the protein CASSNGYQETQYF. The chain employs TRBV6-6 and TRBJ2-5; D gene unclear. The germline V gene has CDR1 MNHNY and CDR2 SVGAGI (reference sequence). This CDR3 has 13 residues. Trimming left V 5 bases short and J 2 bases short, with 9 bases between.

The rearrangement joins TRBV9 to TRBJ1-1; the D is unclear. The V end lost 5 bases, the J end lost 1 base, and 9 bases lay between the germline ends. Germline CDR1 SGDLS, CDR2 YYNGEE. This CDR3 has 13 amino acids. The CDR3 DNA is TGTGCCAGCAGTGGTTACCGGAACACTGAAGCTTTCTTT. This sequence encodes CASSGYRNTEAFF.

This clonotype was seen a few times. Germline and junction disagree at one end, which may indicate a read error. V gene TRBV6-1 combines with J gene TRBJ2-2; TRBD1 aligns across 9 bases. CDR1 MNHNS and CDR2 SASEGT come from the germline V gene. This CDR3 is 17 amino acids long. CDR3 region: CASREGATGGKFRELFF. The CDR3 nucleotides read TGTGCCAGCAGGGAAGGGGCGACAGGGGGGAAGTTCAGGGAGCTGTTTTTT.

This clonotype showed up just a few times. This sequence joins TRBV28 and TRBJ2-1; 7 positions agree with TRBD2. The CDR3 has 20 residues. Germline V gene sequence: CDR1 MDHEN, CDR2 SYDVKM. J was trimmed by 0 bases and V by 1 base; bases with no gene match: 15. CDR3 nucleotide sequence: TGTGCCAGCAGTTTATTTATCAACCGTCGAGGCGGGAGCTCCTACAATGAGCAGTTCTTC. It translates to CASSLFINRRGGSSYNEQFF.

This clonotype came up a few times. The V and J genes are TRBV5-6 and TRBJ1-1, with D uncertain. Germline CDR1 and CDR2: SGHDT and YYEEEE. V lost 3 bases to trimming and J lost 1 base, with 10 bases between them. The CDR3 runs 14 residues. DNA for the CDR3: TGTGCCAGCAGCTGGCGGGCACCGAACACTGAAGCTTTCTTT. Translating gives CASSWRAPNTEAFF.

The chain employs TRBV20-1 and TRBJ2-3; 13 bases are a match to TRBD2. CDR1 and CDR2 from the germline V gene are DFQATT and SNEGSKA (reference sequence). V trimming: 0 bases; J trimming: 7 bases; junction bases outside the gene matches: 7. This CDR3 is built from 16 residues. CDR3 DNA sequence: TGCAGTGCTAGAGATATTGGACTAGCGGGGGAAAATACGCAGTATTTT. Translating gives CSARDIGLAGENTQYF.

This clonotype was recorded once. DNA of the CDR3: TGTGCCAGCAGCCAATCAGGGGTCCATTCACCCCTCCACTTT. Encoded protein: CASSQSGVHSPLHF. The V gene is TRBV3-1, the J gene TRBJ1-6; D is perhaps TRBD1 (6 bases). Per germline, CDR1 LGHDT and CDR2 YNNKEL (reference sequence). Between the trimmed V and J ends, which lost 2 bases and 8 bases, there was a span of 10 bases. CDR3 length: 14 residues.

Only a few counts were recorded for this clonotype. This rearrangement joins TRBV6-1 to TRBJ2-1, with 11 bases matching TRBD2. The CDR3 is made up of 16 amino acids. The V and J ends lost 6 bases and 3 bases, in that order; junction bases with no gene match: 7. Per the germline V gene, CDR1 is MNHNS and CDR2 is SASEGT. Written as DNA, the CDR3 is TGTGCCAGCAGACATCCGGGACTAGCGGACTACAATGAGCAGTTCTTC. It codes for CASRHPGLADYNEQFF.

This clonotype has at least ten counts. This chain joins TRBV20-1 and TRBJ1-2, with D possibly TRBD1 on 6 matching bases. The V and J ends lost 5 bases and 10 bases respectively, with 20 bases between them. CDR1 is DFQATT and CDR2 is SNEGSKA in the germline V gene (reference sequence). The CDR3 length is 13 residues. For the CDR3, the DNA is TGCAGTGCTGAGGCCGGGGGAGGGGGTTACTACACCTTC. Translating gives CSAEAGGGGYYTF.

This clonotype turned up a few times. Sequence at one end of the junction differs from germline and may be a read error. V and J are TRBV7-2 and TRBJ1-2; 7 positions match TRBD1. Germline V CDR1 and CDR2: SGHTA, FQGNSA. The CDR3 spans 12 residues. Here the CDR3 reads CASSHRGYGCTF. The CDR3 bases are TGTGCCAGCAGCCACAGGGGATATGGCTGCACCTTC.

As for this clonotype: This CDR3 is missing its conserved last phenylalanine or tryptophan, likely due to a read error. V gene TRBV7-9 combines with J gene TRBJ2-3; 11 bases fit TRBD2. J was trimmed by 1 base and V by 5 bases; bases with no gene match: 11. This CDR3 contains 18 residues. Germline CDR1 is SEHNR and CDR2 is FQNEAQ (reference sequence). The CDR3 DNA reads as TGTGCCAGCAGCGCACTAGCGGGAGACCTGGTGGGCACAGATACGCAGTATTTG. Amino acids: CASSALAGDLVGTDTQYL.

V is TRBV20-1 and J is TRBJ1-1; 10 nucleotides align to TRBD1. The V gene's germline CDR1 is DFQATT and CDR2 SNEGSKA (reference sequence). CDR3 length equals 15 residues. Losses at the gene ends were 3 bases for V and 6 bases for J; bases not matched to a gene: 10. In DNA, the CDR3 is TGCAGTGCTAGTGAAGCCGGGACAGGGGTCGCTGAAGCTTTCTTT. Its protein is CSASEAGTGVAEAFF.